The 5 T cell receptor beta chains given below trace back to one sample, sequenced in a study of OX40 agonist ivuxolimab in advanced cancers. TCRdb's table, derived via immunoSEQ multiplex PCR, lists solely in-frame clones and lacks some. The table has fewer than 90,000 clones, over 75% seen once. The source material was CD4+ or CD8+ T cells sorted from blood, sampled in a trial of the OX40 agonist ivuxolimab. The source of these receptors is an adult with an advanced solid tumor such as melanoma, head and neck, liver or kidney cancer.

The V and J genes are TRBV5-1 and TRBJ1-4; 11 bases align to TRBD1. Germline assignment: CDR1 SGHRS and CDR2 YFSETQ. CDR3 length: 14 amino acids. With 4 bases clipped from V and 7 bases from J, the junction kept 3 bases outside the gene matches. CDR3 in amino acids: CASSGTGGREKLFF. DNA for the CDR3: TGCGCCAGCAGCGGGACAGGGGGTCGTGAAAAACTGTTTTTT.

The CDR3 is CSVERLAGTTDTQYF. For the CDR3, the DNA is TGCAGCGTTGAAAGGCTAGCGGGAACCACAGATACGCAGTATTTT. The V and J genes are TRBV29-1 and TRBJ2-3, with TRBD2 identical over 9 bases. This CDR3 comprises 15 residues. The V gene end was trimmed by 2 bases and the J gene end by 2 bases; junction bases not matched to a gene: 5. Germline CDR1 is SQVTM and CDR2 is ANQGSEA.

This clone occurred a few times. The J gene is TRBJ1-1, the V gene TRBV5-6, with 7 bases matching TRBD1. V was pared by 4 bases and J by 1 base, with 10 bases of the junction left unmatched. Germline CDR1 is SGHDT and CDR2 is YYEEEE. CDR3 length: 16 residues. This CDR3 is CASSKRLGQRNTEAFF. The CDR3 coding sequence is TGTGCCAGCAGCAAGCGATTGGGACAGCGGAACACTGAAGCTTTCTTT.

The V gene is TRBV9, the J gene TRBJ1-2; 8 bases map to TRBD1. CDR3 size: 18 residues. With 4 bases clipped from V and 2 bases from J, the junction kept 16 bases outside the gene matches. From germline, CDR1 is SGDLS and CDR2 YYNGEE. The CDR3 DNA is TGTGCCAGCAGCTCCCGCGGGGACAGGCTCTCGGGCAACTATGGCTACACCTTC. Amino acids: CASSSRGDRLSGNYGYTF.

The DNA of the CDR3 is TGTGCCAGCTCACCACCTCGCGGCGACACTGAAGCTTTCTTT. It yields the protein CASSPPRGDTEAFF. The gene calls are TRBV18 and TRBJ1-1; D unclear. Germline-derived CDR1 and CDR2 are KGHSH and LQKENI. Trimming removed 0 bases from V and 3 bases from J, with 8 bases in between. The CDR3 runs to 14 residues. Looking up the rest from reference TRBV18 and TRBJ1-1 gives the full variable domain: NAGVMQNPRHLVRRRGQEARLRCSPMKGHSHVYWYRQLPEEGLKFMVYLQKENIIDESGMPKERFSAEFPKEGPSILRIQQVVRGDSAAYFCASSPPRGDTEAFFGQGTRLTVV.